The 3 T cell receptor beta chains in this list originate from one sample, sequenced in a study of blood T cell repertoires in COVID-19 (dated by TCRdb to 2018 to 2021). The receptor library was made with the immunoSEQ multiplex PCR assay. Drawn from immuneACCESS, this table holds only the in-frame rearrangements with V and J called that TCRdb kept. Clones are partly lost; checked studies trace under half to an unresolved V gene and leave the rest unexplained. For this sample the table gives 250,000 to 300,000 clones, of which 86% were detected only once. The leading ten clones occupy about 3.5% of the sample. Sample: peripheral blood. These receptors originate from a man between 18 and 29 years old with active or convalescent COVID-19.

This chain joins TRBV18 and TRBJ2-7; 10 bases map to TRBD1. The CDR3 totals 14 residues. The junction had 2 bases not matched to a gene; V was cut back by 5 bases and J by 1 base. CDR1 and CDR2 from the germline V gene are KGHSH and LQKENI. CDR3 sequence: CASSGQGGSYEQYF. In nucleotides, the CDR3 is TGTGCCAGCTCAGGACAGGGGGGTTCCTACGAGCAGTACTTC. Together with reference TRBV18 and TRBJ2-7, the CDR3 gives the full variable domain: NAGVMQNPRHLVRRRGQEARLRCSPMKGHSHVYWYRQLPEEGLKFMVYLQKENIIDESGMPKERFSAEFPKEGPSILRIQQVVRGDSAAYFCASSGQGGSYEQYFGPGTRLTVT.

This chain joins TRBV7-3 and TRBJ1-4; D might be TRBD1 (6 bases). Germline V lookup: CDR1 SGHTA, CDR2 FQGTGA. This CDR3 contains 13 residues. V lost 0 bases and J lost 8, with 7 bases in between. The CDR3 DNA is TGTGCCAGCAGCTTAACAGGGGGAGAAAAACTGTTTTTT. Its protein is CASSLTGGEKLFF.

The chain recombines TRBV14 with TRBJ2-5, with D possibly TRBD1 on 6 matching bases. The CDR3 length is 13 residues. Germline V gives CDR1 SGHDN, CDR2 FVKESK. With 4 bases removed from V and 5 bases from J, the gap between germline ends came to 11 bases. The CDR3 DNA reads TGTGCCAGCAGCCCAACAGGGTCGGAGACCCAGTACTTC. Residues: CASSPTGSETQYF.